The 26 T cell receptor beta chains given below trace back to one sample, sequenced in a study of identifying expanded T cells in peripheral blood. The protocol was immunoSEQ multiplex PCR, while the TCRdb copy is restricted to in-frame clones and leaves out a portion. The sample holds more than 75,000 clones, 88% seen once. The sample taken for sequencing was blood. Receptor source: a person aged 18 to 69 in good health.

The chain links TRBV27 to TRBJ1-4, with no clear D. The length of the CDR3 is 12 residues. Per the germline V gene, CDR1 is MNHEY and CDR2 is SMNVEV (reference sequence). Trimming cost V 5 bases and J 0 bases, with 1 base left between them. CDR3 region: CASSATNEKLFF. As DNA, the CDR3 is TGTGCCAGCAGTGCAACTAATGAAAAACTGTTTTTT.

This chain connects TRBV28 to TRBJ2-7; D remains ambiguous. Trimming removed 5 bases from V and 2 bases from J, with 13 bases in between. This CDR3 is 14 amino acids long. The V gene's germline CDR1 is MDHEN and CDR2 SYDVKM. The CDR3 reads CASSIRVRAYEQYF. The CDR3 DNA follows: TGTGCCAGCAGTATACGAGTTAGGGCCTACGAGCAGTACTTC.

J is TRBJ1-1 and V is TRBV18; maybe TRBD1 (5 bases). The CDR3 loop spans 16 amino acids. Trimming took 6 bases from V and 0 from J, leaving 17 bases between them. The germline CDR1 and CDR2 sequences are KGHSH and LQKENI. CDR3 in DNA: TGTGCCAGCTCGGAGTCCCGGACACCTATGAACACTGAAGCTTTCTTT. Translated, it gives CASSESRTPMNTEAFF.

V and J are TRBV7-9 and TRBJ2-5, with 15 bases lining up with TRBD2. The CDR3 covers 17 residues. Germline CDR1 SEHNR, CDR2 FQNEAQ (reference sequence). J lost 1 base, V lost 5 bases, and 5 bases had no gene match. CDR3 coding DNA: TGTGCCAGCAGCCGGGGACTAGCGGGAGGCTTCCAAGAGACCCAGTACTTC. Amino acid sequence: CASSRGLAGGFQETQYF.

This clone was detected a few times. J is TRBJ2-5 and V is TRBV6-5; 9 nucleotides match TRBD1. Trimming at V came to 0 bases and at J to 5 bases, leaving 7 bases not matched to a gene. CDR1 is MNHEY, CDR2 SVGAGI, per germline. The CDR3 loop spans 16 amino acids. The CDR3 sequence is CASSYSGTGFQETQYF. DNA for the CDR3: TGTGCCAGCAGTTACTCGGGGACAGGGTTTCAGGAGACCCAGTACTTC.

This clone occurred a few times. This sequence joins TRBV6-5 and TRBJ2-7; 11 bases map to TRBD2. Trimming cost V 2 bases and J 4 bases; bases outside gene matches: 1. The CDR3 has 14 residues. Germline V gene data show CDR1 as MNHEY and CDR2 as SVGAGI. The CDR3 sequence is CASSYPSGRYEQYF. The CDR3 DNA reads as TGTGCCAGCAGTTACCCTAGCGGGAGGTACGAGCAGTACTTC.

The chain carries TRBV21-1 and TRBJ2-3. TRBV21-1 is annotated as a pseudogene. The CDR3 covers 14 residues. Written as DNA, the CDR3 is TGCTCCGTTCCTGGAACCACCAGCACAGATACGCAGTATTTT. Its translation is CSVPGTTSTDTQYF.

V gene TRBV7-2 combines with J gene TRBJ1-6; 9 bases fit TRBD1. From germline, CDR1 is SGHTA and CDR2 FQGNSA. The CDR3 is 16 amino acids. V lost 4 bases and J lost 2; bases outside the gene matches: 3. The DNA of the CDR3 is TGTGCCAGCAGCTCTACAGGGGGCGCCTATAATTCACCCCTCCACTTT. This sequence encodes CASSSTGGAYNSPLHF.

The V gene is TRBV7-7, the J gene TRBJ2-1; the D call may be TRBD1 or TRBD2 (5 bases each). The CDR3 covers 13 residues. The ends were cut back, 5 bases at V and 8 bases at J, with 13 bases in the middle. Germline-derived CDR1 and CDR2 are SSHAT and FNYEAQ (reference sequence). CDR3 bases: TGTGCCAGCAGCCACGGGGACGCCTATGAGCAGTTCTTC. It specifies CASSHGDAYEQFF.

The chain carries TRBV15 and TRBJ1-4, with 7 bases identical to TRBD1. J was trimmed by 1 base and V by 3 bases; bases with no gene match: 5. The CDR3 has 16 amino acids. Per the germline V gene, CDR1 is LNHNV and CDR2 is YYDKDF (reference sequence). CDR3 sequence (DNA): TGTGCCACCAGCAGGGCAAGGGGGCTAACTAATGAAAAACTGTTTTTT. This codes for CATSRARGLTNEKLFF.

This chain uses TRBV2 with TRBJ1-1, with D possibly being TRBD1 (6 bases). V was trimmed by 2 bases and J by 5 bases, leaving 6 bases between them. Germline V gene data show CDR1 as SNHLY and CDR2 as FYNNEI. The CDR3 loop spans 12 amino acids. The CDR3: CASSEQGTEAFF. CDR3 in DNA: TGTGCCAGCAGTGAACAGGGGACTGAAGCTTTCTTT.

The rearrangement uses TRBV30 and TRBJ1-4, with 8 bases that match TRBD1. The CDR3 is made up of 14 amino acids. J gave up 2 bases and V 2 bases, and 1 base lay outside the gene matches. Germline CDR1 GTSNPN, CDR2 SVGIG (reference sequence). As DNA, the CDR3 is TGTGCCTGGAGTTGGACAGGGACTAATGAAAAACTGTTTTTT. It translates to CAWSWTGTNEKLFF.

The gene calls are TRBV18 and TRBJ2-7; D may be TRBD1 (5 bases). V gave up 2 bases and J gave up 0 bases, with 14 bases separating them. Germline CDR1 KGHSH, CDR2 LQKENI. CDR3 size: 16 residues. CDR3 nucleotides: TGTGCCAGCTCACCAACTCCAGGGCGCGGCTCCTACGAGCAGTACTTC. Its translation is CASSPTPGRGSYEQYF.

The chain joins TRBV18 to TRBJ1-5; unclear D gene. This CDR3 region has 15 residues. CDR1 is KGHSH, CDR2 LQKENI, per germline. V was clipped by 3 bases and J by 2 bases, with 11 bases between them. The CDR3 sequence is CASSPGGQGNQPQHF. Here the CDR3 DNA reads TGTGCCAGCTCACCCGGCGGCCAAGGCAATCAGCCCCAGCATTTT.

The rearrangement joins TRBV7-3 to TRBJ2-1; 9 positions agree with TRBD2. V lost 5 bases and J lost 5; bases outside the gene matches: 10. Germline loops: CDR1 SGHTA, CDR2 FQGTGA. The CDR3 spans 16 residues. Written as DNA, the CDR3 is TGTGCCAGCAGCCCCGGCGGGGGGGGTCCCGACAATGAGCAGTTCTTC. Amino acid sequence: CASSPGGGGPDNEQFF. The full variable domain, completed using reference TRBV7-3 and TRBJ2-1, is GAGVSQTPSNKVTEKGKYVELRCDPISGHTALYWYRQSLGQGPEFLIYFQGTGAADDSGLPNDRFFAVRPEGSVSTLKIQRTERGDSAVYLCASSPGGGGPDNEQFFGPGTRLTVL.

As DNA, the CDR3 is TGTGCCAGCAGCTTGGACAGGAGCTCCTACAATGAGCAGTTCTTC. This codes for CASSLDRSSYNEQFF. This chain uses TRBV5-4 with TRBJ2-1; weak D call: TRBD1 (5 bases). Between the trimmed V and J ends, which lost 0 bases and 0 bases, there was a span of 7 bases. The germline V gene has CDR1 SGHNT and CDR2 YYREEE (reference sequence). The CDR3 spans 15 residues.

The genes are TRBV10-1 and TRBJ2-7, with 9 bases identical to TRBD2. Looked up from germline, CDR1 is WNHNN and CDR2 is SYGVQD (reference sequence). Unmatched junction bases numbered 22, after V lost 4 bases and J lost 3 bases. The CDR3 is 20 residues long. The CDR3 nucleotides are TGCGCCAGCAGTGTGTTTGGGAGGGGGGGGCTAGCGGGGAGGGTCTACGAGCAGTACTTC. This sequence encodes CASSVFGRGGLAGRVYEQYF.

This clone is a singleton in its sample. The J gene is TRBJ2-4, the V gene TRBV19; 9 bases agree with TRBD2. J gave up 3 bases and V 3 bases, and 9 bases lay outside the gene matches. The CDR3 extends over 17 amino acids. Germline CDR1 LNHDA, CDR2 SQIVND (reference sequence). The CDR3 DNA is TGTGCCAGTAGTATGGCGGGGGGGACCCTTGGCAAAAACATTCAGTACTTC. This gives the protein CASSMAGGTLGKNIQYF.

The chain employs TRBV11-2 and TRBJ2-7; D tentatively fits TRBD1 or TRBD2 (5 bases each). The CDR3 extends over 12 amino acids. V was pared by 0 bases and J by 5 bases, with 5 bases between. Germline V gene data show CDR1 as SGHAT and CDR2 as FQNNGV. In DNA, the CDR3 is TGTGCCAGCAGCTTAGAGGGGGACGAGCAGTACTTC. This gives the protein CASSLEGDEQYF.

This clone came up once. The chain links TRBV27 to TRBJ1-2; D remains unclear. Germline V lookup: CDR1 MNHEY, CDR2 SMNVEV (reference sequence). The V gene lost 3 bases and the J gene lost 2 bases, with 7 bases spanning the gap. The CDR3 is 13 residues long. The CDR3 reads CASSFTENYGYTF. The CDR3 DNA sequence: TGTGCCAGCAGTTTTACAGAAAACTATGGCTACACCTTC.

The V call is TRBV9, the J call TRBJ2-7, with 8 bases that match TRBD2. The CDR3 runs to 15 residues. The ends lost 2 bases at V and 5 bases at J; junction bases unmatched: 9. CDR1 is SGDLS, CDR2 YYNGEE, per germline. DNA of the CDR3: TGTGCCAGCAGCGTTCTCGCGGGGGGCCTCCACGAGCAGTACTTC. Its translation: CASSVLAGGLHEQYF.

This chain uses TRBV5-1 with TRBJ1-2, with D possibly matching TRBD1 (6 bases). In germline, CDR1 is SGHRS, CDR2 YFSETQ. V was clipped by 4 bases and J by 0 bases, with 22 bases between them. CDR3 length equals 18 residues. CDR3 in DNA: TGCGCCAGCAGCCTACCCTTGGGGGGCCTACAAGCTAACTATGGCTACACCTTC. It codes for CASSLPLGGLQANYGYTF.

The rearrangement joins TRBV6-5 to TRBJ1-1; the match to TRBD1 covers 9 bases. Germline V gene lookup returns CDR1 MNHEY and CDR2 SVGAGI. This CDR3 contains 15 residues. J gave up 5 bases and V 6 bases, and 10 bases lay outside the gene matches. CDR3 sequence (DNA): TGTGCCAGCAGGAGCGGGACAGGGTGGGTAACTGAAGCTTTCTTT. This translates into CASRSGTGWVTEAFF.

The CDR3 nucleotides are TGTGCCAGCAGTTTAGGGAATACGCAGTATTTT. The encoded protein is CASSLGNTQYF. The chain couples TRBV28 to TRBJ2-3, with D uncertain. The CDR3 sequence is 11 residues long. Germline V gene sequence: CDR1 MDHEN, CDR2 SYDVKM. V lost 2 bases, J lost 7 bases, and 4 bases lay in between.

The rearrangement links TRBV19 to TRBJ2-2; TRBD1 matches 10 bases. With V trimmed by 6 bases and J by 3 bases, 7 bases remained unmatched. Germline V gene sequence: CDR1 LNHDA, CDR2 SQIVND (reference sequence). This CDR3 comprises 16 residues. The CDR3 is CASSSGTGEDTGELFF. The CDR3 region has the DNA TGTGCCAGTAGCTCCGGGACAGGGGAGGACACCGGGGAGCTGTTTTTT.

The chain recombines TRBV2 with TRBJ2-7; the D gene is possibly TRBD2 (6 bases). V lost 8 bases, J lost 4 bases, and 12 bases lay in between. Looked up from germline, CDR1 is SNHLY and CDR2 is FYNNEI. The length of the CDR3 is 12 residues. The CDR3 spells CASGGEVYEQYF. CDR3 DNA sequence: TGTGCCAGCGGCGGGGAGGTATACGAGCAGTACTTC.